This T cell receptor beta chain was observed in a study of blood T cell repertoires in COVID-19 (dated by TCRdb to the early 2020s). Some background on the complete study: The collaborator samples originated in the United States, Italy and Spain and spanned the acute and convalescent phases of COVID-19. The material from the prospective study consisted of cDNA or gDNA derived from T cells, B-cell-depleted T cells, or PBMCs. Subjects who had been exposed to COVID-19, were actively infected with it, or had recovered from it provided the deeply sampled blood TCRbeta repertoires that made up the dataset. The repertoires were released in a freely available public database meant as a resource for research on the immune response to SARS-CoV-2. The samples were drawn from the first 160 participants of the ongoing ImmuneRACE study and from 1,200 or so subjects provided by 6 global collaborators. Nearly every sample came with metadata listing a de-identified subject ID, COVID-19 status, age in years and sex. Where HLA class I and class II types were available, the types were taken from metadata supplied by the sample provider, not from assay-based typing. General study outcomes and caveats: The amount of clinical and demographic metadata varied by source and participant and was provided uncurated.

On this clone: Its antigen has not been determined. The record has no base qualities; no much larger clone is one base away.

Between the V and J ends, shortened by 6 bases and 8 bases respectively, the junction contains 10 bases. The CDR3 sequence holds 11 residues, the cysteine and phenylalanine included. Only the CDR3 DNA stays, 33 bases, in frame from base 1. At one collaborating source in Seattle, patients were enrolled during active infection and were followed longitudinally through the course of disease. The collaborating institutions used their own protocols to collect whole blood in K2EDTA tubes. Collaborator samples were shipped for TCRbeta analysis as frozen whole blood, isolated PBMCs, or DNA extracted from either sample type. TCRbeta CDR3 regions were amplified from genomic DNA by means of the immunoSEQ Assay, a bias-controlled multiplex PCR. The original pipeline was this. The number of nucleated cells in each sample was estimated by amplification of reference gene primers within the assay. To quantify the absolute abundance of each unique TCRbeta CDR3 rearrangement, sequence reads were collapsed and filtered. Productive Simpson clonality was computed per sample as the square root of Simpson's diversity index over productive rearrangements. The table comes from immuneACCESS by way of TCRdb, which keeps in-frame sequences with V and J called. Part of the clones is missing from these tables; in studies checked, under half for an unresolved V gene and the rest for unknown reasons. For V, J and clone size, that table is used; D and trimming come from the DNA. In all, the sample holds approximately 160,000 clones, and more than 75% of those were seen once. The ten largest make up under 0.65% of the sample.

Sample: peripheral blood. Rearrangement joined TRBV12-3 or TRBV12-4 to TRBJ1-2; the D gene cannot be named for sure. This clonotype was sampled from a man aged 55 to 70 with COVID-19, enrolled during active disease. The nucleotide sequence is TGTGCCAGCAGCCGTCAACTGGGCTACACCTTC. Its translation is CASSRQLGYTF.